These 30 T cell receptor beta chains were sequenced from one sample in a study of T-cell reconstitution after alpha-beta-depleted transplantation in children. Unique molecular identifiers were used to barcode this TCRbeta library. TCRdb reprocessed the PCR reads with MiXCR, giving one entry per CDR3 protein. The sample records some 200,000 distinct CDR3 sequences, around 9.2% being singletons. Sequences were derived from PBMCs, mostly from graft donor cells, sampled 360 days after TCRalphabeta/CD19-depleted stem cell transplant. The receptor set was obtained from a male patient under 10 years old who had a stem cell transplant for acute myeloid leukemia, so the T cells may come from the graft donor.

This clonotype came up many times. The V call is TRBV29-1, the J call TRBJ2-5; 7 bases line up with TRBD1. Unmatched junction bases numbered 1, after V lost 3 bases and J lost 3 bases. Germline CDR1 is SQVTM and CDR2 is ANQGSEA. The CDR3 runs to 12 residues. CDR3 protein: CSVDTGEETQYF. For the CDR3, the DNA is TGCAGCGTTGATACAGGGGAAGAGACCCAGTACTTC.

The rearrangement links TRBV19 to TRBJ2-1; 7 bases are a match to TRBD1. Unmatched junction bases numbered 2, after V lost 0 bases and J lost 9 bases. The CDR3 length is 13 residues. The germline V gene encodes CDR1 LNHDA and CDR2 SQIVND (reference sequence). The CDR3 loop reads CASSIDRGTEQFF. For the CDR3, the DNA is TGTGCCAGTAGTATAGACAGGGGGACTGAGCAGTTCTTC. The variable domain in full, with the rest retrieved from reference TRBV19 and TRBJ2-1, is DGGITQSPKYLFRKEGQNVTLSCEQNLNHDAMYWYRQDPGQGLRLIYYSQIVNDFQKGDIAEGYSVSREKKESFPLTVTSAQKNPTAFYLCASSIDRGTEQFFGPGTRLTVL.

The CDR3 region has the DNA TGTGCCAGCAGCCTCCGGGACAGGGCAATTTACGAGCAGTACGTC. This encodes CASSLRDRAIYEQYV. The rearrangement links TRBV5-5 to TRBJ2-7, with 9 bases aligning to TRBD1. V dropped 4 bases and J dropped 4; count of bases not matched to a gene: 9. The CDR3 covers 15 residues. Germline lookup yields CDR1 SGHKS and CDR2 YYEKEE (reference sequence).

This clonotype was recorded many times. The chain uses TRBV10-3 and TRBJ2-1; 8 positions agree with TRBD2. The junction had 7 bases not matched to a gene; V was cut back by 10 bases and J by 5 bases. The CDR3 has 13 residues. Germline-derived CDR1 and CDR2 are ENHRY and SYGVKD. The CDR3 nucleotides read TGTGCCAACAAAGCGGGGGACCACAATGAGCAGTTCTTC. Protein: CANKAGDHNEQFF.

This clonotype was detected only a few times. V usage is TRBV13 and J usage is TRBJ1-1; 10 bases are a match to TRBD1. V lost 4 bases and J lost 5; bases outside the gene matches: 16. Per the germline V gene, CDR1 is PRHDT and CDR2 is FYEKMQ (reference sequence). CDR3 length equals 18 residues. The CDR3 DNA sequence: TGTGCCAGCAGCTCCACGCCGGGGACAGGGGAATGGAAGACTGAAGCTTTCTTT. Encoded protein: CASSSTPGTGEWKTEAFF.

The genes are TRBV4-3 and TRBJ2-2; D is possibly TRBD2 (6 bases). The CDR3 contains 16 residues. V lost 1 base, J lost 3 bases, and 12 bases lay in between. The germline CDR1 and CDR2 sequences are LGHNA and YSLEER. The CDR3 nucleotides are TGCGCCAGCAGCCAAGTCCGGGCGGGACACACCGGGGAGCTGTTTTTT. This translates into CASSQVRAGHTGELFF.

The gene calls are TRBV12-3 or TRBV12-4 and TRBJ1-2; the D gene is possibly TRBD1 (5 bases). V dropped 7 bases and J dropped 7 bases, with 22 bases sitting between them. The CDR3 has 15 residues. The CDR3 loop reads CASTKTGGKWAGYTF. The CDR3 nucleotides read TGTGCCAGCACCAAAACGGGGGGAAAATGGGCTGGCTACACCTTC.

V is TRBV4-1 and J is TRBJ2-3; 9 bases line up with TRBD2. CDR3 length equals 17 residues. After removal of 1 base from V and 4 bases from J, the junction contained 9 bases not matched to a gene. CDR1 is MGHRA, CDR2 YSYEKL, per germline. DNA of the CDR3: TGCGCCAGCAGCCAAGCGACTCTAGCGGGATACGCAGATACGCAGTATTTT. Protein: CASSQATLAGYADTQYF.

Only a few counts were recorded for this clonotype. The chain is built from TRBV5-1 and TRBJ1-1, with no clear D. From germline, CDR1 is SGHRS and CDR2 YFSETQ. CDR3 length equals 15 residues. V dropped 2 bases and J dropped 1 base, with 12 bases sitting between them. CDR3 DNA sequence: TGCGCCAGCAGCTTAACCCCCCGGGGGAACACTGAAGCTTTCTTT. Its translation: CASSLTPRGNTEAFF.

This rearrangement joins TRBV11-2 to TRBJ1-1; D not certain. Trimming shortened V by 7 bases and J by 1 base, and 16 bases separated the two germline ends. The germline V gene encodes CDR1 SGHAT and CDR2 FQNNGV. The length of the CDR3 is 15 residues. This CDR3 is CASIMTGSKNTEAFF. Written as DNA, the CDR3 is TGTGCCAGCATAATGACCGGATCGAAGAACACTGAAGCTTTCTTT.

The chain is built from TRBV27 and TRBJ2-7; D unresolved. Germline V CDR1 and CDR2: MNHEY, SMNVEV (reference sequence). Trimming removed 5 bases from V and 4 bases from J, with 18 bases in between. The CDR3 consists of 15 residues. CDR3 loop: CASSHRLDPRYEQYF. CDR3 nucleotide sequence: TGTGCCAGCAGTCACCGGCTGGACCCCAGATACGAGCAGTACTTC.

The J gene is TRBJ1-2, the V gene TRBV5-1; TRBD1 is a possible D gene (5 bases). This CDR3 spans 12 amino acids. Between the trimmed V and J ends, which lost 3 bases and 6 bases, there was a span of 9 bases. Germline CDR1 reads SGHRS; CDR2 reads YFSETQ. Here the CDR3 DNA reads TGCGCCAGCAGCTGGACAAGAGATGGCTACACCTTC. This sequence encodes CASSWTRDGYTF.

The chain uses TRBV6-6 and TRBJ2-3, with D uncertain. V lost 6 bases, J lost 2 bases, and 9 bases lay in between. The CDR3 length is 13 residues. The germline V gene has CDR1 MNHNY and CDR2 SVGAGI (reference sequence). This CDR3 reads CASRSSNTDTQYF. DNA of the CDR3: TGTGCCAGCAGGTCCTCTAACACAGATACGCAGTATTTT.

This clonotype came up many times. The CDR3 region is CATKLQHTEAFF. In nucleotides, the CDR3 is TGTGCCACCAAATTACAGCACACTGAAGCTTTCTTT. This chain uses TRBV28 with TRBJ1-1; no firm D call. The V gene's germline CDR1 is MDHEN and CDR2 SYDVKM. V gave up 10 bases and J gave up 3 bases, with 12 bases separating them. This CDR3 comprises 12 residues.

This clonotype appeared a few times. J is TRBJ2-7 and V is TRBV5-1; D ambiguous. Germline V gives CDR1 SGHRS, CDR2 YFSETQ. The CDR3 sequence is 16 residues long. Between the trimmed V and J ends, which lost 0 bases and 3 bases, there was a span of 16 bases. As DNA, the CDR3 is TGCGCCAGCAGCTTGGATGGGTCCCCCTTTCTCTACGAGCAGTACTTC. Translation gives CASSLDGSPFLYEQYF.

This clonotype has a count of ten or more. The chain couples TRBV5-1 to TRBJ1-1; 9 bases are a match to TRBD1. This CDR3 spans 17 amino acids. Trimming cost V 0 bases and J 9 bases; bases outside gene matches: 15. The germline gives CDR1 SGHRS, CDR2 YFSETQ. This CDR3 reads CASSLGNTGQGEGKAFF. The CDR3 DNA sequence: TGCGCCAGCAGCTTGGGGAATACGGGACAGGGAGAGGGGAAAGCTTTCTTT. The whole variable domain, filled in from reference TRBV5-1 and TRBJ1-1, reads KAGVTQTPRYLIKTRGQQVTLSCSPISGHRSVSWYQQTPGQGLQFLFEYFSETQRNKGNFPGRFSGRQFSNSRSEMNVSTLELGDSALYLCASSLGNTGQGEGKAFFGQGTRLTVV.

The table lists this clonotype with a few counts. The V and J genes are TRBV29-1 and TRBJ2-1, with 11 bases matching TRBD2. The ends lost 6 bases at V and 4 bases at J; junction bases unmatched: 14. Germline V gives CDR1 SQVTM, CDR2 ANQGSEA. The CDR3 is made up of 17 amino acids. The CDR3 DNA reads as TGCAGCGTCCACCGGAGGTTAGCGGGGGGGCCATACAATGAGCAGTTCTTC. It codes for CSVHRRLAGGPYNEQFF.

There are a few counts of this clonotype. The CDR3 sequence is CASSLARGLQREETQYF. CDR3 DNA sequence: TGTGCCAGCAGCTTGGCCAGGGGGCTTCAAAGGGAAGAGACCCAGTACTTC. This sequence joins TRBV5-6 and TRBJ2-5; 8 bases agree with TRBD1. The CDR3 has 17 amino acids. CDR1 is SGHDT, CDR2 YYEEEE, per germline. With V trimmed by 0 bases and J by 3 bases, 10 bases remained unmatched.

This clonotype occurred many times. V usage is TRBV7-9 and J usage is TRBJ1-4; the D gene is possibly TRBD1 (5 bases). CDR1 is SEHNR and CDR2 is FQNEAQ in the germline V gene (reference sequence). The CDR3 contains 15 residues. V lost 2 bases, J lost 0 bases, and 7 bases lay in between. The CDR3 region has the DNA TGTGCCAGCAGCTTACAAGGGGCAACTAATGAAAAACTGTTTTTT. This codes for CASSLQGATNEKLFF.

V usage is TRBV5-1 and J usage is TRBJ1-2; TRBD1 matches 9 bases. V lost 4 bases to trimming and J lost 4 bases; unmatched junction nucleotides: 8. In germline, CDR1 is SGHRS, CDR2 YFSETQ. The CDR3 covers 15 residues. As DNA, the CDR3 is TGCGCCAGCAGCCCAACGGGACAGGGCCTCTATGGCTACACCTTC. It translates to CASSPTGQGLYGYTF.

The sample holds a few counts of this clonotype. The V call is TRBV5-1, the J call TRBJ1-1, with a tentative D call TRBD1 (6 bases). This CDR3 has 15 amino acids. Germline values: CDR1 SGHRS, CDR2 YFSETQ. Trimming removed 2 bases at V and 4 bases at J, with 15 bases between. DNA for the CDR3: TGCGCCAGCAGCTTAATCACCACAGGGACCACTGAAGCTTTCTTT. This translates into CASSLITTGTTEAFF.

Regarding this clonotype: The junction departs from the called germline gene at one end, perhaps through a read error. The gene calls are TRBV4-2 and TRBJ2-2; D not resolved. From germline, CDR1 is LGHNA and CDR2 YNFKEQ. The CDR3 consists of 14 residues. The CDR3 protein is CAISPGPTSGELFF. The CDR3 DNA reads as TGTGCCATCAGCCCCGGGCCTACCTCCGGGGAGCTGTTTTTT.

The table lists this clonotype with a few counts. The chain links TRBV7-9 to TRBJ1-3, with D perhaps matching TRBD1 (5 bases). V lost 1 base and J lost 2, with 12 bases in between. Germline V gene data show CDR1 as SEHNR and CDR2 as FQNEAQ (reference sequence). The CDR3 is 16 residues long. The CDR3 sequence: CASSLGTGLAGNTIYF. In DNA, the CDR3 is TGTGCCAGCAGCTTAGGCACGGGGCTCGCTGGAAACACCATATATTTT.

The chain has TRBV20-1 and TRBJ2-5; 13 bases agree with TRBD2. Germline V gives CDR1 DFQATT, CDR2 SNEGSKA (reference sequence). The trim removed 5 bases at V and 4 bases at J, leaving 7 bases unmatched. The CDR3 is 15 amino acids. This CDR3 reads CSASRLAGGGETQYF. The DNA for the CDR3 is TGCAGTGCTTCACGACTAGCGGGGGGCGGAGAGACCCAGTACTTC.

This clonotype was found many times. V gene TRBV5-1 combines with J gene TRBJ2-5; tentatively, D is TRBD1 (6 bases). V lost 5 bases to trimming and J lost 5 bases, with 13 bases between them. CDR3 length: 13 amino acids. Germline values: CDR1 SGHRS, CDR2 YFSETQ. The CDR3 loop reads CASSGQGLETQYF. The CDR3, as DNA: TGCGCCAGCAGTGGGCAGGGGTTGGAGACCCAGTACTTC.

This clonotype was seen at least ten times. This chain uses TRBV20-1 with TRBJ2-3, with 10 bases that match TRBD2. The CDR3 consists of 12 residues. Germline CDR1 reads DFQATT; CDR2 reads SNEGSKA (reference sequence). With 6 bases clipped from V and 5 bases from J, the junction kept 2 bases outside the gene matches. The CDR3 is CSAAGGVDTQYF. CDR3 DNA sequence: TGCAGTGCAGCGGGAGGGGTAGATACGCAGTATTTT.

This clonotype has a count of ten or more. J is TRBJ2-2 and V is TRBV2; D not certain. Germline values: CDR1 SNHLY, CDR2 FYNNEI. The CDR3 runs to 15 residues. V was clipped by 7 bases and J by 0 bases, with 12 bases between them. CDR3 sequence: CASNFGPANTGELFF. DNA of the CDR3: TGTGCCAGCAATTTCGGCCCGGCGAACACCGGGGAGCTGTTTTTT.

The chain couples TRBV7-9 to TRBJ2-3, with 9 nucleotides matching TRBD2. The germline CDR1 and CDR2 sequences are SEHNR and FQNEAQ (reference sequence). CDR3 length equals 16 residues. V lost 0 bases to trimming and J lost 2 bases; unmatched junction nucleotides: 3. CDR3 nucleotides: TGTGCCAGCAGCTTAGCCGGCGGGAGGGCCACAGATACGCAGTATTTT. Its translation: CASSLAGGRATDTQYF.

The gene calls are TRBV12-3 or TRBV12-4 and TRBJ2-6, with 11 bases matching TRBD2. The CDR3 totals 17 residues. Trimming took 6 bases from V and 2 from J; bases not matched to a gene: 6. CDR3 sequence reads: CASRLSGGAPGANVLTF. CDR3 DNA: TGTGCCAGCAGACTTAGCGGGGGGGCCCCTGGGGCCAACGTCCTGACTTTC.

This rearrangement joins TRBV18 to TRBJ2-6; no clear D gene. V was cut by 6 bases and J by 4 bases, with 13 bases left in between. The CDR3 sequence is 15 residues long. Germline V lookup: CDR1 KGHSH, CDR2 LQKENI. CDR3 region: CASSVSRPGANVLTF. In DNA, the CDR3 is TGTGCCAGCTCCGTTTCAAGACCCGGGGCCAACGTCCTGACTTTC.